The sequence of this T cell receptor (beta chain) was determined in a study of Ad26.COV2.S vaccination and SARS-CoV-2 variants. Study-wide context: Ad26.COV2.S given intramuscularly, once or twice 56 days apart.

In regard to this clone: Its specificity is unknown.

Stated treatment: some 19 received Ad26.COV2.S at low or high dose, single or two shots; about 5 received placebo; per-sample allocation not given. The investigators took samples on day 63 after the first vaccine or placebo injection. This adult donor, from Boston, was 18-55 years old. TCRdb keeps only in-frame clones here, not all; method: immunoSEQ multiplex PCR. This sample has about 350,000 clones, with 80% to 90% found just once. V dropped 4 bases and J dropped 5; count of bases not matched to a gene: 9. CDR3 length: 15 amino acids. The germline CDR1 and CDR2 sequences are SEHNR and FQNEAQ (reference sequence). The study, taken as a whole, reports: Recipients of either vaccine or placebo displayed similar breadth of non-spike TCRs. Vaccine recipients posted higher spike-specific TCR breadth than their placebo counterparts.

The sample was peripheral blood, taken in a trial of Ad26.COV2.S vaccine versus placebo. This clonotype was sampled from a person between 18 and 59 years old who received the Ad26.COV2.S COVID-19 vaccine or a placebo. The chain combines TRBV7-9 with TRBJ2-7; 9 nucleotides agree with TRBD1. The CDR3 bases are TGTGCCAGCAGCTCTTCCGGGACAGGGATCGACGAGCAGTACTTC. Residues: CASSSSGTGIDEQYF.